This TCR beta chain comes out of a study of blood T cells in healthy people across ages. The CDR3 runs 16 residues. Unmatched junction bases numbered 15, after V lost 6 bases and J lost 5 bases. Germline loops: CDR1 MDHEN, CDR2 SYDVKM. Findings and limits, study-wide: Nothing was known about donor CMV status, and this possibly confounded expanded clonotype changes.

The use of a sample-barcoded 5' primer and a J-beta primer mix characterized a second PCR of roughly 6 to 11 cycles. TCRdb itself ran the 5' RACE reads through MiXCR, one entry per CDR3 protein. In the table there are about 800,000 distinct CDR3 sequences, more than 35% of which are singletons. Of note for this clonotype: Its antigen remains unknown.

The rearrangement uses TRBV28 and TRBJ2-7; 8 nucleotides line up with TRBD2. The source material was blood. The sequence was obtained from an elderly man in good health. The CDR3 loop is CASSSREGGRSNEQYF. The CDR3 nucleotides read TGTGCCAGCAGCTCCCGGGAGGGGGGGCGCAGCAACGAGCAGTACTTC.